The 24 T cell receptor beta chains listed next were all sequenced from one sample in a study of a mutant IDH1 vaccine in newly diagnosed glioma. Noted time point: week 47, end of study. The investigators gave 300 ug of mutant IDH1 20-mer peptide in each vaccine dose, together with topical imiquimod. The table came from immunoSEQ multiplex PCR; TCRdb's copy has only in-frame clones and leaves some out. In the table there are tens of thousands of clones, less than 70% of which are singletons. Antigens for these TCRs are unknown. The material was peripheral blood mononuclear cells (PBMCs), obtained from a glioma patient whose treatment included an IDH1 peptide vaccine. These receptors came from a man in his forties with glioma. Some clones in this sample may be carry-over from other donors' samples.

The chain joins TRBV7-9 to TRBJ2-2; either TRBD1 or TRBD2 may fit D (6 bases each). This CDR3 region has 15 residues. The V gene lost 9 bases and the J gene lost 4 bases, with 18 bases spanning the gap. In germline, CDR1 is SEHNR, CDR2 FQNEAQ (reference sequence). The CDR3 protein is CARSDGGRSTGELFF. In DNA form, the CDR3 reads TGTGCCAGATCGGACGGGGGCAGAAGCACCGGGGAGCTGTTTTTT.

The CDR3 coding sequence is TGCGCCAGCGCAGGGAGACCGGGACAGGGACTCGATGAGCAGTTCTTC. Translated: CASAGRPGQGLDEQFF. The chain employs TRBV10-2 and TRBJ2-1; 9 bases fit TRBD1. Germline trimming cut 8 bases from V and 8 bases from J; bases unmatched to any gene: 16. In germline, CDR1 is WSHSY, CDR2 SAAADI. The CDR3 runs 16 residues.

The chain recombines TRBV30 with TRBJ2-5; D is perhaps TRBD2 (7 bases). Trimming left V 8 bases short and J 6 bases short, with 22 bases between. The germline CDR1 and CDR2 sequences are GTSNPN and SVGIG (reference sequence). The CDR3 consists of 14 residues. The CDR3 region is CATQWGGNVKTQYF. In nucleotides, the CDR3 is TGTGCCACACAATGGGGGGGCAACGTAAAGACCCAGTACTTC. Filled out from reference TRBV30 and TRBJ2-5, the complete variable domain reads SQTIHQWPATLVQPVGSPLSLECTVEGTSNPNLYWYRQAAGRGLQLLFYSVGIGQISSEVPQNLSASRPQDRQFILSSKKLLLSDSGFYLCATQWGGNVKTQYFGPGTRLLVL.

The V gene is TRBV6-1, the J gene TRBJ1-5; D gene ambiguous. Germline CDR1 reads MNHNS; CDR2 reads SASEGT. The CDR3 is made up of 15 amino acids. With 1 base removed from V and 0 bases from J, the gap between germline ends came to 7 bases. The CDR3 DNA is TGTGCCAGCAGTGAAGGTTATTATAGCAATCAGCCCCAGCATTTT. This encodes CASSEGYYSNQPQHF.

The chain couples TRBV5-1 to TRBJ2-7; 8 nucleotides line up with TRBD2. The germline gives CDR1 SGHRS, CDR2 YFSETQ. The V segment lost 6 bases and the J segment 4 bases; nucleotides outside the gene matches: 12. The CDR3 consists of 15 residues. The CDR3 coding sequence is TGCGCCAGCACCCCGGTGACGGGGGGGATTTACGAGCAGTACTTC. Translating gives CASTPVTGGIYEQYF.

The genes are TRBV6-5 and TRBJ1-6; D possibly corresponds to TRBD1 (5 bases). Germline assignment: CDR1 MNHEY and CDR2 SVGAGI. With 6 bases removed from V and 0 bases from J, the gap between germline ends came to 9 bases. The CDR3 length is 15 residues. CDR3 in amino acids: CASRGDYSYNSPLHF. CDR3 nucleotides: TGTGCCAGCAGGGGGGATTACTCCTATAATTCACCCCTCCACTTT.

The chain recombines TRBV6-5 with TRBJ1-2, with 7 bases identical to TRBD1. The germline V gene has CDR1 MNHEY and CDR2 SVGAGI. V gave up 5 bases and J gave up 8 bases; unmatched junction bases: 5. The length of the CDR3 is 12 residues. The DNA of the CDR3 is TGTGCCAGCAGTCCCACAGGGGACGGCTACACCTTC. It encodes CASSPTGDGYTF.

The rearrangement links TRBV7-9 to TRBJ2-3; no clear D gene. This CDR3 has 13 residues. Germline values: CDR1 SEHNR, CDR2 FQNEAQ (reference sequence). V was clipped by 6 bases and J by 5 bases, with 12 bases between them. The CDR3 coding sequence is TGTGCCAGCAGACCAAGGTCGGGAGATACGCAGTATTTT. Translated, it gives CASRPRSGDTQYF.

The chain joins TRBV19 to TRBJ1-1, with a possible D match to TRBD1 (5 bases). Trimming removed 10 bases from V and 1 base from J, with 13 bases in between. Germline V gene lookup returns CDR1 LNHDA and CDR2 SQIVND (reference sequence). The CDR3 length is 13 residues. The CDR3 is CATRPTENTEAFF. The DNA of the CDR3 is TGTGCCACTCGGCCGACAGAGAACACTGAAGCTTTCTTT.

This clone showed up just a few times. The chain recombines TRBV29-1 with TRBJ1-2; D gene uncertain. The CDR3 loop spans 16 amino acids. The germline CDR1 and CDR2 sequences are SQVTM and ANQGSEA. V was trimmed by 4 bases and J by 0 bases, leaving 18 bases between them. CDR3 coding DNA: TGCAGCGTTGGAGTAGGACTTCCTTTGACTAACTATGGCTACACCTTC. Its translation is CSVGVGLPLTNYGYTF.

The chain has TRBV2 and TRBJ2-3; D tentatively fits TRBD1 or TRBD2 (6 bases each). With 4 bases removed from V and 1 base from J, the gap between germline ends came to 15 bases. The CDR3 consists of 16 residues. Germline V gene lookup returns CDR1 SNHLY and CDR2 FYNNEI. CDR3 sequence reads: CASSAAGGSGTDTQYF. The CDR3 DNA follows: TGTGCCAGCAGTGCCGCCGGGGGCTCAGGCACAGATACGCAGTATTTT.

J is TRBJ1-1 and V is TRBV6-1; D not resolved. Germline CDR1 reads MNHNS; CDR2 reads SASEGT. There are 14 residues in the CDR3. V gave up 4 bases and J gave up 2 bases, with 11 bases separating them. CDR3: CASSGSFTNTEAFF. CDR3 sequence (DNA): TGTGCCAGCAGTGGGTCTTTTACAAACACTGAAGCTTTCTTT.

The J gene is TRBJ1-2, the V gene TRBV14, with 7 nucleotides matching TRBD1. The CDR3 runs 13 residues. The J segment lost 5 bases and the V segment lost 1 base, leaving 1 base of the junction unmatched. CDR1 and CDR2 (germline): SGHDN, FVKESK. The DNA of the CDR3 is TGTGCCAGCAGCCAAGCAGGGGGTTATGGCTACACCTTC. It codes for CASSQAGGYGYTF.

This clone has just a few counts. The chain uses TRBV4-2 and TRBJ2-5, with D possibly being TRBD1 (6 bases). CDR1 and CDR2 from the germline V gene are LGHNA and YNFKEQ. The V gene lost 2 bases and the J gene lost 5 bases, with 15 bases spanning the gap. CDR3 length equals 15 residues. The CDR3 here is CASSQPGQFPETQYF. CDR3 bases: TGTGCCAGCAGCCAACCCGGACAGTTCCCGGAGACCCAGTACTTC.

V gene TRBV7-8 combines with J gene TRBJ2-1, with D perhaps TRBD2 (6 bases). This CDR3 comprises 16 residues. The V gene's germline CDR1 is SGHVS and CDR2 FQNEAQ. The V gene lost 0 bases and the J gene lost 4 bases, with 13 bases spanning the gap. CDR3 in amino acids: CASSLAFGGNYNEQFF. The DNA of the CDR3 is TGTGCCAGCAGCTTAGCCTTCGGGGGAAATTACAATGAGCAGTTCTTC.

This clone was detected only a few times. The V gene is TRBV19, the J gene TRBJ1-2, with D hard to call. Germline assignment: CDR1 LNHDA and CDR2 SQIVND (reference sequence). The CDR3 spans 13 residues. V was cut by 6 bases and J by 1 base, with 9 bases left in between. The CDR3 spells CASRNSINYGYTF. The CDR3 nucleotides are TGTGCCAGTAGGAATTCAATTAACTATGGCTACACCTTC.

This chain joins TRBV6-1 and TRBJ1-2; D is possibly TRBD1 (5 bases). Germline V gives CDR1 MNHNS, CDR2 SASEGT. The CDR3 runs 14 residues. Trimming removed 7 bases at V and 3 bases at J, with 15 bases between. Here the CDR3 reads CASTLGVTDYGYTF. The CDR3 region has the DNA TGTGCCAGCACCCTAGGGGTTACGGACTATGGCTACACCTTC.

This clone was seen only a few times. The genes are TRBV5-1 and TRBJ2-3; D may be TRBD2 (6 bases). From germline, CDR1 is SGHRS and CDR2 YFSETQ. This CDR3 contains 14 residues. V was cut by 2 bases and J by 3 bases, with 10 bases left in between. CDR3 sequence (DNA): TGCGCCAGCAGCTTAACGGGGGTTACAGATACGCAGTATTTT. Translating gives CASSLTGVTDTQYF.

J is TRBJ2-5 and V is TRBV18; 8 nucleotides line up with TRBD2. CDR3 length equals 17 residues. Germline values: CDR1 KGHSH, CDR2 LQKENI. V lost 0 bases and J lost 5; bases outside the gene matches: 11. CDR3: CASSPPAQRGHPETQYF. CDR3 nucleotide sequence: TGTGCCAGCTCACCACCGGCTCAGCGGGGGCACCCGGAGACCCAGTACTTC.

This chain uses TRBV7-9 with TRBJ2-7; the D gene could be TRBD1 or TRBD2 (5 bases each). The germline gives CDR1 SEHNR, CDR2 FQNEAQ (reference sequence). The CDR3 is 15 residues long. Deletions cut 4 bases from V and 0 bases from J, with 13 bases between. For the CDR3, the DNA is TGTGCCAGCAGCTCCCGTGTGGGGACCTCCTACGAGCAGTACTTC. This translates into CASSSRVGTSYEQYF.

The chain employs TRBV5-1 and TRBJ2-5; 7 nucleotides line up with TRBD1. Germline CDR1 is SGHRS and CDR2 is YFSETQ. The ends lost 4 bases at V and 5 bases at J; junction bases unmatched: 5. The CDR3 is 13 amino acids. CDR3 sequence: CASSKQGWETQYF. CDR3 sequence (DNA): TGCGCCAGCAGCAAACAGGGGTGGGAGACCCAGTACTTC.

This clone has a handful of counts. V usage is TRBV15 and J usage is TRBJ1-6, with D perhaps TRBD1 (6 bases). The CDR3 has 17 amino acids. The V and J ends lost 0 bases and 10 bases respectively, with 19 bases between them. CDR1 and CDR2 (germline): LNHNV, YYDKDF (reference sequence). The CDR3, as DNA: TGTGCCACCAGCAGAGATGGGCTGCTGGACAGTTGGTCACCCCTCCACTTT. As protein: CATSRDGLLDSWSPLHF.

The chain carries TRBV9 and TRBJ1-2; D perhaps matches TRBD1 (6 bases). V was pared by 3 bases and J by 5 bases, with 17 bases between. CDR1 SGDLS and CDR2 YYNGEE come from the germline V gene. The CDR3 is 15 residues long. The CDR3 DNA sequence: TGTGCCAGCAGCGGAGGTCTAGGACAGTATTATGGCTACACCTTC. As protein: CASSGGLGQYYGYTF. The whole variable domain, remainder taken from reference TRBV9 and TRBJ1-2, is DSGVTQTPKHLITATGQRVTLRCSPRSGDLSVYWYQQSLDQGLQFLIQYYNGEERAKGNILERFSAQQFPDLHSELNLSSLELGDSALYFCASSGGLGQYYGYTFGSGTRLTVV.

The chain carries TRBV29-1 and TRBJ1-4; D not certain. Germline assignment: CDR1 SQVTM and CDR2 ANQGSEA. Trimming took 4 bases from V and 5 from J, leaving 14 bases between them. The CDR3 sequence is 14 residues long. CDR3 loop: CSVGIGLGNEKLFF. The CDR3 DNA reads TGCAGCGTTGGAATAGGGCTGGGGAATGAAAAACTGTTTTTT.